Listed here is a single TCR beta chain. This clone was picked up a small number of times. Its cognate antigen has yet to be identified. Qualities for individual bases were not recorded, and no much larger clone is one base off. This entry is derived from a study of cytomegalovirus exposure and HLA in healthy donors (dated by TCRdb to about 2017). With respect to the entire study: In an earlier analysis of under 750 of the donors, about 270 Gb of sequence data and approximately 120 million unique TCR beta sequences from some 170 million T cells were reported. An earlier analysis of 587 of the donors used high-throughput TCR beta sequencing to judge whether each TCR beta V gene segment behaved as functional or pseudogenic. The genetic ancestry cluster associated with self-reported Caucasian donors included around four fifths of the 300 to 450 genotyped donors. The study was designed to test whether signatures of past pathogen exposure could be identified by cataloging public T cell receptors. On average, approximately 250,000 unique TCR beta nucleotide sequences were sequenced per donor among a few hundred genotyped donors of the cohort, with 15% to 20% of those sequences being non-productive. Donor age, sex, ethnicity and CMV serostatus were compiled alongside the repertoire data. Rather than drawing on any new phenotypic data, the later analysis identified candidate immune exposures from TCR beta sequences and the way those sequences occurred across donors. The T cell repertoires of 666 subjects were profiled by immunosequencing and related to cytomegalovirus serostatus. A later genetic analysis used genome-wide SNP genotypes for about three fifths of the roughly 700 donors, treating that subset as a discovery cohort. All discovery cohort repertoires had been generated on a single sequencing platform. Class I and class II HLA loci were covered by the typing at four-digit resolution. In addition to the first cohort of approximately 670 subjects, a separate validation cohort of 100 to 150 different subjects was used. The number of typed donors differed by locus: roughly 620-630 for A, B, C, DRB1 and DQB1; 500 to 550 for DQA1; around 610 for DPA1; and roughly 450 for DPB1. Roughly 300 gigabases of sequencing data and approximately 80 million unique TCR sequences were included in an early release covering around 650 HLA-typed donors. Four or five DR-DQ haplotypes were handled as single units for association and clustering because linkage in the cohort was strong. High-throughput TCR immunosequencing, statistical association of individual TCRs with disease status, and machine learning were combined to predict cytomegalovirus infection status. A later analysis re-analyzed previously published TCR beta repertoires from 666 donors and added high-resolution HLA genotyping to study TCR occurrence patterns.

Beyond this particular receptor, the publication reports: A total of fewer than 200 TCR beta chains were listed by the study as associated with cytomegalovirus. Across donors, most TCR sequences were observed very rarely, whereas some public TCRs were present in many individuals. The 87-base-pair reads could not distinguish some IMGT-functional V segments, including TRBV6-2 and TRBV6-3, so those segments were excluded. Linkage disequilibrium might explain the correlated functional status among segregating V segments, but an unknown experimental factor could not be ruled out. A later analysis found that most CMV-associated TCR beta chains appeared HLA-restricted, with HLA associations seemingly driven largely by CMV exposure. Assigning TCR associations to individual alleles was difficult when HLA alleles, especially DR and DQ, strongly co-occurred. Compared with the approximately 670-donor mean, donors in an Asian-associated ancestry cluster had fewer N-insertions in productive TCRs, according to a later genetic analysis. A further reported finding was that TCR beta sequences accurately predicted the HLA-A and HLA-B alleles for most subjects in the first cohort. Presence/absence analyses assumed roughly uniform sequencing depth across donors, an assumption that may not hold. Over 15 rarely observed V segments, including chromosome 9 orphons, were excluded from the earlier analysis of some 590 of the donors because counts were too low. The cohort was sequenced for TCR beta chains only, and without alpha or paired-chain data the features that could be detected were limited. A later analysis found that TCR association rates varied across HLA loci, with DRB1 alleles showing the most associated TCRs and HLA-C alleles the fewest. The classifier was reported to diagnose cytomegalovirus status with high specificity and sensitivity in both the original and validation cohorts. The authors suggested that the approach could potentially be generalized to other disease states and immunological phenotypes. In a later analysis, HLA-associated TCR beta chains showed more clonal expansion and lower generation probabilities than non-associated chains that were equally common. The only immune exposure information available for the cohort was CMV serostatus. Broadly in line with IMGT annotations, most TCR beta V segments showed up in productive rearrangements about 90% or about 30% of the time in an earlier analysis of 587 of the donors. A cluster of highly shared sequence variants was judged likely to be a technical artifact of the sequencing pipeline. Because HLA typing was missing for some donors at each locus, association tests included only the typed subset. Specific HLA alleles were associated with some 15,000 TCR beta sequences at a false discovery rate of 0.05 in a later analysis. A later analysis reported that several top co-occurrence clusters appeared linked to parvovirus B19, influenza, CMV and Epstein-Barr virus. An association between a missense DCLRE1C variant and V-gene and J-gene trimming of TCR beta chains was found in a later genetic analysis and replicated in an independent cohort. In vitro tests confirmed that a few of the cytomegalovirus-associated TCR beta chains recognize cytomegalovirus antigens.

The cohort comprised fewer than 750 healthy bone marrow donors. Cohort members were all nominally healthy when sampled, although unrecorded immune exposures were likely present. The donor tested CMV seronegative and was one of the 352 seronegative cohort members. Every donor gave a peripheral blood sample, and the peripheral blood mononuclear cells from that sample were used for TCR beta sequencing. Genomic DNA was extracted from the blood cell samples with the Qiagen DNeasy Blood Extraction Kit. The CDR3 runs 16 residues from the cysteine to the phenylalanine. The kept DNA is CDR3 alone, 48 bases in frame from the first base. The germline V end is reduced by 4 bases and the J end by 0 bases; junction bases left unmatched: 8. The germline V gene (reference sequence) supplies CDR1 SEHNR and CDR2 FQNEAQ. The protocol used for the library was the immunoSEQ multiplex PCR assay. A mixture of 60 forward primers for TCR Vbeta segments and 13 reverse primers for TCR Jbeta segments was used in the multiplex PCR. The CDR3 region of rearranged TCR beta genes was amplified from genomic DNA with a multiplex PCR assay. The amplified TCR beta libraries were sequenced on the Illumina HiSeq System as 87-base-pair reads. Per the original workflow: In a later analysis, tens of millions of unique TCR beta chains were counted across the roughly 670 repertoires, and roughly 11 million of these chains were shared by at least two donors. To remove PCR and sequencing errors, raw reads were error-corrected and collapsed into unique sequences using a nearest-neighbor algorithm that merged closely related sequences. Alignment of CDR3 sequences to IMGT reference sequences was used to assign V, D and J gene segments. For a sequence to be retained, at least a six-nucleotide match to both a V gene segment and a J gene segment was required. A rearrangement counted as productive if the CDR3 had no stop codons and remained in frame with V and J, and every other rearrangement counted as non-productive. Following IMGT convention, CDR3 was defined as the stretch from the second conserved V-encoded cysteine to the conserved J-encoded phenylalanine. In an earlier analysis of around 570 of the donors, sequences lacking an unambiguous match to a single V gene segment were excluded. In an earlier analysis of approximately 550 of the donors, V segments were called functional above 56.7% productive rearrangements and were called segregating when the between-donor standard deviation exceeded 5%. A statistical classification framework was built for diagnosing cytomegalovirus status from the catalog of TCR beta chain sequences. A later analysis assigned V and J genes by comparing TCR nucleotide sequences with IMGT/GENE-DB human TR gene sequences. In a later analysis, CDR3 sequences and most-parsimonious VDJ recombination scenarios were assigned using the TCRdist pipeline. In a later analysis, every TCR beta chain was defined by the combination of its CDR3 amino acid sequence and its V-gene family, and reads without a unique V-gene family were dropped. A later analysis removed several hundred highly shared, low-generation-probability nucleotide sequences to deal with suspected cross-contamination and a sequencing artifact. In a later analysis, a clonal expansion index for each public chain was calculated from normalized within-repertoire ranks of inferred template counts. A later analysis computed generation probabilities with a VDJ recombination model fitted to out-of-frame rearrangements, and checked the results against IGoR. Hypergeometric tests were used in a later analysis to score TCR-TCR, TCR-HLA and TCR-CMV co-occurrence, with a repertoire-size bias correction applied to the TCR pairs. In a later analysis, false discovery rates were estimated by permuting HLA or CMV assignments 20 times. A later analysis grouped co-occurring TCRs with DBSCAN, adding TCRdist sequence similarity when clustering within HLA-allele-positive subsets. Co-occurrence clustering excluded repertoires with fewer than 30,000 or more than 120,000 public chains, plus five with anomalous nucleotide sharing. TCRdb stores this immuneACCESS table with in-frame sequences only. Part of the clones is absent; in the studies checked, under half of the shortfall reflects unresolved V genes, and no reason is known for the rest. V and J calls and clone size come straight from that table; D and trimming were deduced from the DNA. The sample table lists roughly 140,000 clones, 60% to 80% of them with a count of one. The ten most abundant clones make up 0.5% to 0.85% of the sample.

This TCR was recovered from a male donor in good health and CMV-seronegative. The sample was PBMCs. Here the chain combines TRBV7-9 and TRBJ2-7; the junction holds 8 bases that match TRBD1. The nucleotide sequence reads TGTGCCAGCAGCTCAGTTTTGACAGGGGTCTCCTACGAGCAGTACTTC. Protein translation: CASSSVLTGVSYEQYF.